The next 29 T cell receptor beta chains were all read from a single sample in a study of blood T cell repertoires in COVID-19. The protocol was immunoSEQ multiplex PCR, while the TCRdb copy is restricted to in-frame clones and leaves out a portion. The table lists under 450,000 clones, about four fifths of them singletons. Sequencing used PBMCs or T cells enriched from blood (not recorded which). These receptors were obtained from a woman in her forties or fifties who had recovered from COVID-19.

The rearrangement joins TRBV19 to TRBJ2-1; D ambiguous. Germline-derived CDR1 and CDR2 are LNHDA and SQIVND (reference sequence). V gave up 5 bases and J gave up 6 bases, with 8 bases separating them. CDR3 length equals 12 residues. CDR3 residues: CASSFLPNEQFF. The CDR3 DNA sequence: TGTGCCAGTAGTTTTCTACCCAATGAGCAGTTCTTC.

CDR3 sequence reads: CASSVGSGEQFF. Written as DNA, the CDR3 is TGTGCCAGCAGCGTAGGGTCGGGTGAGCAGTTCTTC. The chain recombines TRBV9 with TRBJ2-1; no reliable D call. The CDR3 consists of 12 residues. Germline-derived CDR1 and CDR2 are SGDLS and YYNGEE. V lost 0 bases and J 9 bases, leaving 7 bases between the germline ends.

The chain joins TRBV11-3 to TRBJ2-1; D is undetermined. V dropped 1 base and J dropped 13 bases, with 11 bases sitting between them. The CDR3 sequence is 12 residues long. In germline, CDR1 is SGHNT, CDR2 YENEEA. The CDR3 loop is CASSLAERHQFF. The CDR3 nucleotides read TGTGCCAGCAGCTTAGCCGAGCGTCATCAGTTCTTC. The whole variable domain, filled in from reference TRBV11-3 and TRBJ2-1, reads EAGVVQSPRYKIIEKKQPVAFWCNPISGHNTLYWYLQNLGQGPELLIRYENEEAVDDSQLPKDRFSAERLKGVDSTLKIQPAELGDSAVYLCASSLAERHQFFGPGTRLTVL.

The chain recombines TRBV30 with TRBJ1-1; the D is unclear. The CDR3 is made up of 13 amino acids. V dropped 8 bases and J dropped 4 bases, with 17 bases sitting between them. In germline, CDR1 is GTSNPN, CDR2 SVGIG (reference sequence). In DNA form, the CDR3 reads TGTGCCCTTTTGATACGGAGGGCCACTGAAGCTTTCTTT. Translation: CALLIRRATEAFF.

V and J are TRBV27 and TRBJ1-2, with D possibly matching TRBD1 (6 bases). V was shortened by 5 bases and J by 3 bases, with 16 bases between the two germline ends. The V gene's germline CDR1 is MNHEY and CDR2 SMNVEV (reference sequence). This CDR3 comprises 15 residues. CDR3 coding DNA: TGTGCCAGCAGTGAATCCAGGGACAACTACTATGGCTACACCTTC. Translation gives CASSESRDNYYGYTF.

The rearrangement links TRBV27 to TRBJ1-2; 9 bases agree with TRBD1. The length of the CDR3 is 15 residues. The J segment lost 8 bases and the V segment lost 6 bases, leaving 13 bases of the junction unmatched. Germline lookup yields CDR1 MNHEY and CDR2 SMNVEV (reference sequence). CDR3 region: CASRASGQGSGGYTF. The CDR3 DNA reads TGTGCCAGCAGGGCTTCGGGACAGGGATCGGGGGGCTACACCTTC.

The chain uses TRBV19 and TRBJ1-5; D might be TRBD1 (6 bases). Germline values: CDR1 LNHDA, CDR2 SQIVND (reference sequence). V was trimmed by 7 bases and J by 4 bases, leaving 14 bases between them. The CDR3 has 14 residues. The CDR3 DNA is TGTGCCAGTACCTTGGGGCAGGGGAATCAGCCCCAGCATTTT. Residues: CASTLGQGNQPQHF.

On this clone: Other nucleotide sequences in the sample specify the same CDR3. The chain is built from TRBV9 and TRBJ1-3; no firm D call. V lost 2 bases to trimming and J lost 4 bases, with 10 bases between them. The CDR3 runs 14 residues. Per the germline V gene, CDR1 is SGDLS and CDR2 is YYNGEE. This CDR3 is CASSVEGSGNTIYF. The CDR3 DNA reads as TGTGCCAGCAGCGTGGAGGGTTCAGGAAACACCATATATTTT.

J is TRBJ1-1 and V is TRBV11-3, with D unresolved. Looked up from germline, CDR1 is SGHNT and CDR2 is YENEEA. V was clipped by 1 base and J by 1 base, with 10 bases between them. The CDR3 loop spans 15 amino acids. This CDR3 is CASSLVGEGNTEAFF. CDR3 sequence (DNA): TGTGCCAGCAGCTTAGTCGGGGAAGGGAACACTGAAGCTTTCTTT.

The V call is TRBV18, the J call TRBJ1-2; D is unclear. The CDR3 extends over 11 amino acids. Germline CDR1 is KGHSH and CDR2 is LQKENI. V dropped 4 bases and J dropped 8 bases, with 8 bases sitting between them. CDR3: CASSQREGYTF. The CDR3 nucleotides read TGTGCCAGCTCACAGAGGGAAGGCTACACCTTC.

The gene calls are TRBV6-1 and TRBJ2-2; no reliable D call. This CDR3 is built from 17 residues. V lost 0 bases to trimming and J lost 0 bases, with 11 bases between them. Germline V gene sequence: CDR1 MNHNS, CDR2 SASEGT. The CDR3 spells CASSEAWHTANTGELFF. DNA for the CDR3: TGTGCCAGCAGTGAAGCGTGGCATACCGCGAACACCGGGGAGCTGTTTTTT.

In this sample, this clone turned up once. V usage is TRBV18 and J usage is TRBJ2-1; TRBD2 might be the D (5 bases). The V gene's germline CDR1 is KGHSH and CDR2 LQKENI. V was clipped by 3 bases and J by 4 bases, with 19 bases between them. This CDR3 is 17 amino acids long. The CDR3 protein is CASSPRASSVGYNEQFF. In DNA, the CDR3 is TGTGCCAGCTCACCGAGGGCCTCAAGTGTGGGGTACAATGAGCAGTTCTTC.

With respect to this clone: The same CDR3 arises from other DNA sequences in this sample as well. The rearrangement uses TRBV7-9 and TRBJ1-5, with D perhaps TRBD1 (5 bases). The CDR3 contains 14 residues. Germline values: CDR1 SEHNR, CDR2 FQNEAQ (reference sequence). V shed 1 base and J shed 5 bases, with 9 bases lying between them. The CDR3: CASSLGQGDQPQHF. CDR3 DNA sequence: TGTGCCAGCAGCTTAGGGCAGGGTGATCAGCCCCAGCATTTT. The entire variable domain, with the rest obtained from reference TRBV7-9 and TRBJ1-5, is as follows: DTGVSQNPRHKITKRGQNVTFRCDPISEHNRLYWYRQTLGQGPEFLTYFQNEAQLEKSRLLSDRFSAERPKGSFSTLEIQRTEQGDSAMYLCASSLGQGDQPQHFGDGTRLSIL.

This chain connects TRBV11-3 to TRBJ1-1, with no clear D. CDR1 SGHNT and CDR2 YENEEA come from the germline V gene. This CDR3 spans 13 amino acids. Trimming took 6 bases from V and 0 from J, leaving 8 bases between them. The CDR3 bases are TGTGCCAGCAGTCGGTCTATGAACACTGAAGCTTTCTTT. Translating gives CASSRSMNTEAFF.

The rearrangement links TRBV7-2 to TRBJ2-7; D not certain. Germline CDR1 and CDR2: SGHTA and FQGNSA. Trimming cost V 4 bases and J 7 bases, with 17 bases left between them. This CDR3 has 14 amino acids. CDR3 protein: CASSSGFPLSEQYF. The CDR3 DNA follows: TGTGCCAGCAGCTCCGGGTTCCCCCTTTCGGAGCAGTACTTC.

The genes are TRBV6-1 and TRBJ2-1, with 10 bases fitting TRBD2. From germline, CDR1 is MNHNS and CDR2 SASEGT. CDR3 size: 15 residues. J was trimmed by 9 bases and V by 3 bases; bases with no gene match: 8. CDR3 sequence: CASSENSGRFFEQFF. The CDR3 nucleotides read TGTGCCAGCAGTGAGAATAGCGGGAGGTTTTTTGAGCAGTTCTTC.

The gene calls are TRBV7-2 and TRBJ1-3, with D maybe TRBD1 (6 bases). Germline V gives CDR1 SGHTA, CDR2 FQGNSA. The CDR3 is made up of 17 amino acids. Trimming removed 0 bases at V and 0 bases at J, with 12 bases between. CDR3 protein: CASSLAPWGPSGNTIYF. DNA of the CDR3: TGTGCCAGCAGCTTAGCGCCTTGGGGGCCCTCTGGAAACACCATATATTTT.

This clone was picked up a small number of times. The CDR3 loop reads CASSPNRGGGSNQPQHF. The CDR3 DNA is TGTGCCAGCAGTCCTAACAGGGGGGGAGGGAGCAATCAGCCCCAGCATTTT. The chain recombines TRBV27 with TRBJ1-5; 8 bases match TRBD1. The CDR3 sequence is 17 residues long. Losses at the gene ends were 5 bases for V and 1 base for J; bases not matched to a gene: 10. Germline CDR1 is MNHEY and CDR2 is SMNVEV (reference sequence).

V and J are TRBV6-5 and TRBJ2-7, with 8 bases identical to TRBD1. The germline V gene encodes CDR1 MNHEY and CDR2 SVGAGI. This CDR3 is built from 15 residues. J was trimmed by 6 bases and V by 0 bases; bases with no gene match: 7. The CDR3 DNA follows: TGTGCCAGCAGTTACTCTAGACAGGGGCTGGGCGAGCAGTACTTC. This translates into CASSYSRQGLGEQYF.

This clone was found once. The rearrangement uses TRBV4-3 and TRBJ1-4, with TRBD1 identical over 7 bases. The V segment lost 1 base and the J segment 7 bases; nucleotides outside the gene matches: 9. This CDR3 has 16 residues. Per germline, CDR1 LGHNA and CDR2 YSLEER. DNA of the CDR3: TGCGCCAGCAGCCAAGGTGGAGGCAGGGGGTTTGAAAAACTGTTTTTT. This translates into CASSQGGGRGFEKLFF.

This chain joins TRBV10-3 and TRBJ1-6, with D hard to call. Trimming removed 6 bases from V and 9 bases from J, with 15 bases in between. The CDR3 length is 14 residues. CDR1 is ENHRY and CDR2 is SYGVKD in the germline V gene. The CDR3: CAISETEGVSPLHF. The CDR3 nucleotides read TGTGCCATCAGCGAAACGGAGGGTGTTTCACCCCTCCACTTT.

The table lists this clone with a few counts. The chain recombines TRBV7-8 with TRBJ1-2, with unresolved D. Germline CDR1 is SGHVS and CDR2 is FQNEAQ. This CDR3 has 14 residues. V lost 5 bases and J lost 4, with 14 bases in between. The DNA for the CDR3 is TGTGCCAGCAGCCCGTCAGACGGGTCCTATGGCTACACCTTC. It codes for CASSPSDGSYGYTF.

The chain links TRBV21-1 to TRBJ2-7; no DNA check was done on the table's D call, TRBD1. TRBV21-1 is classified as a pseudogene. This CDR3 has 16 amino acids. CDR3 region: CASSKEGGQGAYEQYF. CDR3 bases: TGTGCCAGCAGCAAAGAGGGGGGACAGGGGGCCTACGAGCAGTACTTC.

A few counts support this clone. This rearrangement joins TRBV19 to TRBJ1-1, with 9 nucleotides matching TRBD1. From germline, CDR1 is LNHDA and CDR2 SQIVND (reference sequence). The V segment lost 3 bases and the J segment 1 base; nucleotides outside the gene matches: 3. The CDR3 covers 15 residues. CDR3 sequence: CASSMGTGTNTEAFF. The CDR3 nucleotides read TGTGCCAGTAGTATGGGGACAGGGACGAACACTGAAGCTTTCTTT.

This sequence joins TRBV6-5 and TRBJ2-7; 10 nucleotides line up with TRBD1. The CDR3 has 15 amino acids. J gave up 3 bases and V 6 bases, and 8 bases lay outside the gene matches. Germline-derived CDR1 and CDR2 are MNHEY and SVGAGI. The CDR3 nucleotides are TGTGCCAGCAGACAAAGCCGGGACAGGGGCTACGAGCAGTACTTC. This sequence encodes CASRQSRDRGYEQYF.

CDR3 sequence: CASSQEVGILSTDTQYF. The CDR3 bases are TGTGCCAGCAGCCAAGAAGTTGGTATACTGAGCACAGATACGCAGTATTTT. The chain couples TRBV3-1 (or the pseudogene TRBV3-2) to TRBJ2-3, with D unresolved. V gave up 0 bases and J gave up 0 bases, with 13 bases separating them. Germline V gene sequence: CDR1 LGHDT, CDR2 YNNKEL (reference sequence). The CDR3 sequence is 17 residues long.

This clone was picked up a small number of times. The V gene is TRBV19, the J gene TRBJ2-3; tentative D call: TRBD1 (5 bases). V was clipped by 5 bases and J by 2 bases, with 17 bases between them. This CDR3 has 16 amino acids. Looked up from germline, CDR1 is LNHDA and CDR2 is SQIVND (reference sequence). The CDR3 sequence is CASSVAWGHNTDTQYF. For the CDR3, the DNA is TGTGCCAGTAGTGTCGCGTGGGGCCACAACACAGATACGCAGTATTTT.

The genes are TRBV9 and TRBJ2-7; 7 bases are shared with TRBD2. J was trimmed by 9 bases and V by 3 bases; bases with no gene match: 9. This CDR3 has 13 residues. Germline V lookup: CDR1 SGDLS, CDR2 YYNGEE. In nucleotides, the CDR3 is TGTGCCAGCAGCGGAGGCGAGACTAGCATGCAGTACTTC. The encoded protein is CASSGGETSMQYF.

Worth noting for this clone: The same CDR3 also results from other DNA sequences found in this sample. This rearrangement joins TRBV18 to TRBJ1-3, with 7 bases fitting TRBD1. CDR1 and CDR2 from the germline V gene are KGHSH and LQKENI. V was clipped by 6 bases and J by 4 bases; unmatched bases: 6. The CDR3 totals 14 residues. The CDR3 loop reads CASSRQGSGNTIYF. CDR3 sequence (DNA): TGTGCCAGCTCCCGACAGGGATCCGGAAACACCATATATTTT.